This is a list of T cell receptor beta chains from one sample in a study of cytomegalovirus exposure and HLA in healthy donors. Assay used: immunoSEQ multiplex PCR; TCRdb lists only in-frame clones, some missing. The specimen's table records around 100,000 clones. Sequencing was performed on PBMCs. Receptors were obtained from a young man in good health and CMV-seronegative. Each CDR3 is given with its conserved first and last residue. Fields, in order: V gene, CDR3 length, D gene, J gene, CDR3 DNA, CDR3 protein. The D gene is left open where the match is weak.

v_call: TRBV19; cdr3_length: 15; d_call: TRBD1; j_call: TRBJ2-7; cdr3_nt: TGTGCCAGTAGTCTTCGGGACAGGTGGGAGTACGAGCAGTACTTC; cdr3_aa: CASSLRDRWEYEQYF
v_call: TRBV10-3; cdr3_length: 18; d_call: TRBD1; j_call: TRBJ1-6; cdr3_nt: TGTGCCATCAGTCCGGGACAGGGGAAGGGCTCCTATAATTCACCCCTCCACTTT; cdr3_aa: CAISPGQGKGSYNSPLHF
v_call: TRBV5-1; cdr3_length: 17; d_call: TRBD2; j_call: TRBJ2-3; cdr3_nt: TGCGCCAGCAGCTTGGCCGGCGGGGGGGCCTTAGAAGATACGCAGTATTTT; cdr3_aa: CASSLAGGGALEDTQYF
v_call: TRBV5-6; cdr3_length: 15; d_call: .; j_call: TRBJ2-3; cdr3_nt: TGTGCCAGCAGCTTGAGTCTAACGGGAACAGATACGCAGTATTTT; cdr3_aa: CASSLSLTGTDTQYF
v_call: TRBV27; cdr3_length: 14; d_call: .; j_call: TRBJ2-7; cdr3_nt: TGTGCCAGCACCCCAGGGGCAGGGAGATACGAGCAGTACTTC; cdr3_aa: CASTPGAGRYEQYF
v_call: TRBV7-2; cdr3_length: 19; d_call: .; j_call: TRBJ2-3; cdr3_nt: TGTGCCAGCAGCTTTAAGGTCTCGTGGCTAGGAGGGCCCACAGATACGCAGTATTTT; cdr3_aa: CASSFKVSWLGGPTDTQYF
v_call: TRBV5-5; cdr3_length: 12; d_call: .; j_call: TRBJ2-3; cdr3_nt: TGTGCCAGCAGCTTCCTAGCCCAGACGCAGTATTTT; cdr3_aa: CASSFLAQTQYF
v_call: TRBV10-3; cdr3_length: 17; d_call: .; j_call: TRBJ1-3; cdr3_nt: TGTGCCACCAGTGCAATCCGGGCGCGGGACGGCGGAAACACCATATATTTT; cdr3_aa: CATSAIRARDGGNTIYF
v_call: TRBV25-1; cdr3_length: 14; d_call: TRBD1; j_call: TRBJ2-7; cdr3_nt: TGTGCCAGCAGTCCAAGGACAGGGAGCTACGAGCAGTACTTC; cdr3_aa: CASSPRTGSYEQYF
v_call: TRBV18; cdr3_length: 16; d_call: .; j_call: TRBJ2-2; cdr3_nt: TGTGCCAGCTCACCAATACAGGGTGGAGCAACCGGGGAGCTGTTTTTT; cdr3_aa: CASSPIQGGATGELFF
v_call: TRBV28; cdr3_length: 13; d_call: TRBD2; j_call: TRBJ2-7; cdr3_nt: TGTGCCACCGAACGGGGGGGTTCCTACGAGCAGTACTTC; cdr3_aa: CATERGGSYEQYF
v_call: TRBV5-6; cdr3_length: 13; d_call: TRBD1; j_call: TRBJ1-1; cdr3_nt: TGTGCCAGCAGCTCACAGGGGACTGGGGGAGCTTTCTTT; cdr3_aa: CASSSQGTGGAFF
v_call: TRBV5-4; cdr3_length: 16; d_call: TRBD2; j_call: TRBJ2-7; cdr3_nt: TGTGCCAGCAGCTTGGCGGGACTAGCGGGGAACTACGAGCAGTACTTC; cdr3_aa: CASSLAGLAGNYEQYF
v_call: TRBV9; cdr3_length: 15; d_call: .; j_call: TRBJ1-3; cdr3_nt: TGTGCCAGCAGCGTAGCCTTAGGACAGCCAAACACCATATATTTT; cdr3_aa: CASSVALGQPNTIYF
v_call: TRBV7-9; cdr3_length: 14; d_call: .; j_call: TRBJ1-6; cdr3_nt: TGTGCCAGCAGCTTAGAGGCACAGGGTTATCCCCTCCACTTT; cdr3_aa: CASSLEAQGYPLHF
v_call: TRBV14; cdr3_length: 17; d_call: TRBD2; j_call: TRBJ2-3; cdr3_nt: TGTGCCAGCAGCCAAGTCCTCACTAGCGCAAGCACAGATACGCAGTATTTT; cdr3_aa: CASSQVLTSASTDTQYF
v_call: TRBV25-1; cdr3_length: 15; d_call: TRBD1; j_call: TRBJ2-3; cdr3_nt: TGTGCCAGCAGTGCGGGACAGGGGCGCACAGATACGCAGTATTTT; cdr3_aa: CASSAGQGRTDTQYF
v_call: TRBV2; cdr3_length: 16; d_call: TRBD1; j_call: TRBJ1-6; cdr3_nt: TGTGCCAGCTTCGGACAGGGCCGCAGTTATAATTCACCCCTCCACTTT; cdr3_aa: CASFGQGRSYNSPLHF
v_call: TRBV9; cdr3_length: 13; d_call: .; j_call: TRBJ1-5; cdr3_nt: TGTGCCAGCAGCGTAGAAGAGGATCAGCCCCAGCATTTT; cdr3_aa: CASSVEEDQPQHF
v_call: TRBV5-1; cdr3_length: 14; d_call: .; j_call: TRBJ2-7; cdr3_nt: TGCGCCAGCAGCTTGGGAGCTTTGCCCTACGAGCAGTACTTC; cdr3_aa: CASSLGALPYEQYF
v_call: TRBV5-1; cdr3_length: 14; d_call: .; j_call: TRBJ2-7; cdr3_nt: TGCGCCAGCAGCTCAACGCACGGGAGCGACGAGCAGTACTTC; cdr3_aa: CASSSTHGSDEQYF
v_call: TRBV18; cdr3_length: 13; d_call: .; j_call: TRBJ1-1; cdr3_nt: TGTGCCAGCTTACAGGGACGGGACACTGAAGCTTTCTTT; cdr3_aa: CASLQGRDTEAFF
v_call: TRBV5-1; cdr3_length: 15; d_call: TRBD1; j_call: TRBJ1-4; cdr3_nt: TGCGCCAGCAGCGGGGGGGACAGGAAGAATGAAAAACTGTTTTTT; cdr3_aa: CASSGGDRKNEKLFF
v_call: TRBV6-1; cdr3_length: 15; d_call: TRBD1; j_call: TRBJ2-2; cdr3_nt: TGTGCCAGCAATCGACAGGGACGGAGCACCGGGGAGCTGTTTTTT; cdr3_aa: CASNRQGRSTGELFF
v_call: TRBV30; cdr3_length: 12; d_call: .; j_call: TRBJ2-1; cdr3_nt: TGTGCCTGGAGTGAGGGGCTAAATGAGCAGTTCTTC; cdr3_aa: CAWSEGLNEQFF
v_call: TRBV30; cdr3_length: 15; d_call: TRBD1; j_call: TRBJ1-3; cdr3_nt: TGTGCCTGGAAAAAGGGGACAGGGCCCGGAAACACCATATATTTT; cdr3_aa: CAWKKGTGPGNTIYF
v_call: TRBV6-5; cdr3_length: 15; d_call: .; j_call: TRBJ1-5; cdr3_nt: TGTGCCAGCAGTTACTCGACAAGTAGCAATCAGCCCCAGCATTTT; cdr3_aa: CASSYSTSSNQPQHF
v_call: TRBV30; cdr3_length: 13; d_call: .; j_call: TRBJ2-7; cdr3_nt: TGTGCCTGGTCCGTCCAGGCGTCCTACGAGCAGTACTTC; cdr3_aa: CAWSVQASYEQYF
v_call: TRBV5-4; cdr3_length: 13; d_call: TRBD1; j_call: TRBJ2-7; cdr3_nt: TGTGCCAGCAGCTTGGACAGGGGCTACGAGCAGTACTTC; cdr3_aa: CASSLDRGYEQYF
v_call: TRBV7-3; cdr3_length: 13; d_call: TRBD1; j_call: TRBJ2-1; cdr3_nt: TGTGCCAGCAGCCAAGGGGGCGACAATGAGCAGTTCTTC; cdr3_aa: CASSQGGDNEQFF
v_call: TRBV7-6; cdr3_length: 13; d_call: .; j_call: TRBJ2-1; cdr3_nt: TGTGCCAGCAGACTTACAGGGTCGGCTGAGCAGTTCTTC; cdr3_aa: CASRLTGSAEQFF
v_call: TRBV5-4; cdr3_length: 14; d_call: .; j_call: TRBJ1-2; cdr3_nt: TGTGCCAGCAGTTCAGACGGGACTAACTATGGCTACACCTTC; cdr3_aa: CASSSDGTNYGYTF
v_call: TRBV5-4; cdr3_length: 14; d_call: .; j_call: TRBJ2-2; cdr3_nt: TGTGCCAGCAGCACCACACAAAACACCGGGGAGCTGTTTTTT; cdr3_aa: CASSTTQNTGELFF
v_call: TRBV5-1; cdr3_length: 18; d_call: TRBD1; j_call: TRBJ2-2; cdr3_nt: TGCGCCAGCAGCTTGGGTTTCACAGGGGGCCGCGGCACCGGGGAGCTGTTTTTT; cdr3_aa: CASSLGFTGGRGTGELFF
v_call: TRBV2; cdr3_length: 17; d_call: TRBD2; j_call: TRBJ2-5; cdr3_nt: TGTGCCACTCCACCCCCCCCTCTAGCGGGGGGGCAAGAGACCCAGTACTTC; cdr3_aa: CATPPPPLAGGQETQYF
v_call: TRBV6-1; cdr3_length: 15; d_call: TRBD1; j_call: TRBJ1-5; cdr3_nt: TGTGCCAGCACCATAAAAGGGGGCAGAAACCAGCCCCAGCATTTT; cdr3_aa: CASTIKGGRNQPQHF
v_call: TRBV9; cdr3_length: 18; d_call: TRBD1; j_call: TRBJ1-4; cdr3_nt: TGTGCCAGCAGCGTAGACCGGAGGGGGCCAGGGGGCTTTGAAAAACTGTTTTTT; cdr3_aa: CASSVDRRGPGGFEKLFF
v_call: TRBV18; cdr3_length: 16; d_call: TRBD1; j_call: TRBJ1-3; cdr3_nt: TGTGCCAGCTCAGCCTTCGGGACAGGGGCTGGAAACACCATATATTTT; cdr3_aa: CASSAFGTGAGNTIYF
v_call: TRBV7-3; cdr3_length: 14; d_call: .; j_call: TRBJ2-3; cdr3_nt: TGTGCCAGCAGTTTGGAGGGTGTGACGGATACGCAGTATTTT; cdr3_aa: CASSLEGVTDTQYF
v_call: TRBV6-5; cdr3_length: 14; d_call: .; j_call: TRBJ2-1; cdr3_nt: TGTGCCAGCGCGATAACAGGCCCCTACAATGAGCAGTTCTTC; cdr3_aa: CASAITGPYNEQFF
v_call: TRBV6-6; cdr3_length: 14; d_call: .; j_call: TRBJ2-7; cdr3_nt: TGTGCCAGCAGTTACCAAGCCTCCCACTACGAGCAGTACTTC; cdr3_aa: CASSYQASHYEQYF
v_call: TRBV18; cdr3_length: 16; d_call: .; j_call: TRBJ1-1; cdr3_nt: TGTGCCAGCTCACTATCCTTCGGGGACATGAACACTGAAGCTTTCTTT; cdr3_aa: CASSLSFGDMNTEAFF
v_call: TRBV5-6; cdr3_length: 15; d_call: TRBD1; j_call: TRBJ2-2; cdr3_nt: TGTGCCAGCAGCTTCGGACAGGGGGACACCGGGGAGCTGTTTTTT; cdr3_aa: CASSFGQGDTGELFF
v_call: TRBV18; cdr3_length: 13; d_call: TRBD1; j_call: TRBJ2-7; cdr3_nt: TGTGCCAGCTCACCAGTGACAGGGTACGAGCAGTACTTC; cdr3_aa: CASSPVTGYEQYF
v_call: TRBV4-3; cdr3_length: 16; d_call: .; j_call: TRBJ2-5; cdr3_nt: TGCGCCAGCAGCCAAGAACCGTGGACAGAGCAAGAGACCCAGTACTTC; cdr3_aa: CASSQEPWTEQETQYF
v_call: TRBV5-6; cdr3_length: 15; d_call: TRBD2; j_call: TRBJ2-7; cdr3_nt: TGTGCCAGCAGTGCTGGTCTAGCGGGGCTCTTGGAGCAGTACTTC; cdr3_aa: CASSAGLAGLLEQYF
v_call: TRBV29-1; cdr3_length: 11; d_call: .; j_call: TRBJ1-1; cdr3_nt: TGCAGCGACATATCGCTAACAGGAGCTTTCTTT; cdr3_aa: CSDISLTGAFF
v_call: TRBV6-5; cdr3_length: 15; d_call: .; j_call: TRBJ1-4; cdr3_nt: TGTGCCAGCAGTTACGACACGGGGACTAATGAAAAACTGTTTTTT; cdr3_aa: CASSYDTGTNEKLFF
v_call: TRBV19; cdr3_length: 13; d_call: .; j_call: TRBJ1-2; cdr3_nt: TGTGCCAGTAGTATGTCACTGTTCTATGGCTACACCTTC; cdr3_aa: CASSMSLFYGYTF
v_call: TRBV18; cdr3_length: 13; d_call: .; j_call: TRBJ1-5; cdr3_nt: TGTGCCAGCTCACCTGGGCCTAATCAGCCCCAGCATTTT; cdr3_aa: CASSPGPNQPQHF
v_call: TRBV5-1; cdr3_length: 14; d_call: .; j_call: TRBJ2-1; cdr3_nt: TGCGCCAGCAGCTTTTACGGACAGCACAATGAGCAGTTCTTC; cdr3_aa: CASSFYGQHNEQFF
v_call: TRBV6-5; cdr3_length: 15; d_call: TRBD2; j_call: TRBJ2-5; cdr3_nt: TGTGCCAGCAGTTATGGGGCGGGGGATCAAGAGACCCAGTACTTC; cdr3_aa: CASSYGAGDQETQYF
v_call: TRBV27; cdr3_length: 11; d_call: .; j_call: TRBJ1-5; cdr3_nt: TGTGCCAGCAGTGGGGGAGGGATCCATCATTTT; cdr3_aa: CASSGGGIHHF
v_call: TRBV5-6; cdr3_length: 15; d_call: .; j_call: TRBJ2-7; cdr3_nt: TGTGCCAGCAGCTTGGGTGGGGGGGCCTCCTACGAGCAGTACTTC; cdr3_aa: CASSLGGGASYEQYF
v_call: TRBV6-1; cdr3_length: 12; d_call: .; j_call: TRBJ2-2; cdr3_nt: TGTGCCAGCAGTGACGGGGCCGGGGAGCTGTTTTTT; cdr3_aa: CASSDGAGELFF
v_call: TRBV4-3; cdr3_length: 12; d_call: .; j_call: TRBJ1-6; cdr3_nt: TGCGCCAGCAGTCACACCAATTCACCCCTCCACTTT; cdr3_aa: CASSHTNSPLHF
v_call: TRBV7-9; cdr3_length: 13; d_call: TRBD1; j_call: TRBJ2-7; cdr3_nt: TGTGCCAGCAGACTGACAGGGGGTTACGAGCAGTACTTC; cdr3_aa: CASRLTGGYEQYF
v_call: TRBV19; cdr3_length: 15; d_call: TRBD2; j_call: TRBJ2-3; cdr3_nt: TGTGCCAGTAGCCGTAAACTAGCGGGGGCAGATACGCAGTATTTT; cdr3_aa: CASSRKLAGADTQYF